The 7 T cell receptor beta chains below were found in one sample sequenced in a study of blood T cell repertoires in COVID-19. TCRdb keeps only in-frame clones here, not all; method: immunoSEQ multiplex PCR. The sample contains about 250,000 clones, roughly 90% of which appear only once. Sequenced material: PBMCs or T cells enriched from blood (not recorded which). Every receptor here comes from a woman between 50 and 59 years old who had recovered from COVID-19.

This clone has just a few counts. The rearrangement joins TRBV28 to TRBJ1-3; no clear D gene. The germline V gene encodes CDR1 MDHEN and CDR2 SYDVKM. Trimming took 6 bases from V and 3 from J, leaving 18 bases between them. CDR3 length: 16 residues. CDR3: CASSGVARISGNTIYF. CDR3 coding DNA: TGTGCCAGCAGCGGTGTCGCCCGAATTAGTGGAAACACCATATATTTT.

The chain is built from TRBV5-3 and TRBJ1-3, with D possibly being TRBD1 (5 bases). TRBV5-3 is identified as an open reading frame with a role that is uncertain. The CDR3 is 15 residues long. V was shortened by 0 bases and J by 0 bases, with 7 bases between the two germline ends. CDR3 residues: CARSLGQTSGNTIYF. The CDR3 nucleotides are TGTGCCAGAAGCTTGGGACAGACCTCTGGAAACACCATATATTTT.

V is TRBV18 and J is TRBJ1-1, with D possibly matching TRBD1 (5 bases). V was pared by 5 bases and J by 1 base, with 14 bases between. The CDR3 contains 15 residues. Germline V gene data show CDR1 as KGHSH and CDR2 as LQKENI. In nucleotides, the CDR3 is TGTGCCAGCTCAACAAAGCAGGGAACGAACACTGAAGCTTTCTTT. Translation: CASSTKQGTNTEAFF.

This rearrangement joins TRBV6-5 to TRBJ2-6; D uncertain. The V and J ends lost 4 bases and 0 bases respectively, with 7 bases between them. The CDR3 totals 15 residues. The germline V gene encodes CDR1 MNHEY and CDR2 SVGAGI. As DNA, the CDR3 is TGTGCCAGCAGTTTTAGTCCCTCTGGGGCCAACGTCCTGACTTTC. Protein product: CASSFSPSGANVLTF.

The chain couples TRBV4-3 to TRBJ1-6; D is perhaps TRBD1 (6 bases). Trimming left V 1 base short and J 10 bases short, with 14 bases between. The CDR3 extends over 15 amino acids. Germline loops: CDR1 LGHNA, CDR2 YSLEER. This CDR3 is CASSQVPGAVSPLHF. The CDR3, as DNA: TGCGCCAGCAGCCAAGTCCCAGGGGCAGTCTCACCCCTCCACTTT.

This chain uses TRBV6-5 with TRBJ2-7, with 12 bases aligning to TRBD2. This CDR3 region has 16 residues. Trimming cost V 0 bases and J 4 bases; bases outside gene matches: 4. Germline values: CDR1 MNHEY, CDR2 SVGAGI. The CDR3 DNA sequence: TGTGCCAGCAGTTACTCGAAGGGACTAGCGGGTTACGAGCAGTACTTC. Residues: CASSYSKGLAGYEQYF.

In its sample, this clone was seen a few times. This rearrangement joins TRBV3-1 (or the pseudogene TRBV3-2) to TRBJ2-7; unclear D gene. CDR3 size: 12 residues. The germline V gene has CDR1 LGHDT and CDR2 YNNKEL (reference sequence). Trimming left V 3 bases short and J 6 bases short, with 9 bases between. The CDR3 is CASSQAFGEQYF. In DNA, the CDR3 is TGTGCCAGCAGCCAGGCCTTTGGCGAGCAGTACTTC.